This T cell receptor (beta chain) came from a study of lung T cells in sarcoidosis with Löfgren's syndrome. The wider study: Repertoire analyses centered on Löfgren's syndrome patients.

The sample holds many counts of this clonotype. Its antigen is undetermined. MiXCR, run by TCRdb on the reads, gives a single entry per CDR3 protein. The sample contains some 19,000 distinct CDR3 sequences, about 21% of which appear only once. The V end lost 3 bases, the J end lost 6 bases, and 9 bases lay between the germline ends. CDR1 SGHTA and CDR2 FQGTGA come from the germline V gene. The CDR3 covers 13 residues. Study-wide points: TRAV12-1 and TRBV2 were reportedly most expanded in Löfgren's patients. Shared TRAV12-1 and TRBV2 CDR3 motifs were reported across several patients. Paired TRAV12-1/TRBV2 TCRs showed CDR3 homology and preferential pairing.

V and J are TRBV7-3 and TRBJ1-5; D is unclear. The source is a human donor with sarcoidosis (Löfgren's syndrome or another form), or a control subject (not recorded which). Specimen: CD4+ T cells from bronchoalveolar lavage. This CDR3 is CASSLRGGQPQHF. CDR3 coding DNA: TGTGCCAGCAGCTTGAGAGGAGGTCAGCCCCAGCATTTT.